This is a list of T cell receptor beta chains from one sample in a study of T cell changes during pregnancy in multiple sclerosis. TCRdb's copy holds only in-frame clones and misses some; the assay was immunoSEQ multiplex PCR. The sample has about 54,000 clones; approximately 91% are singletons. Sequences were derived from peripheral blood, sampled after pregnancy. The receptors derive from a female donor in good health, enrolled as a control in a pregnancy study. CDR3s include the opening cysteine and the closing phenylalanine or tryptophan. D genes are given only for firm matches. Clone size, where shown, is once, few, many, or a class for clones that have expanded.

v_call: TRBV28
d_call: TRBD1
cdr3_length: 15
j_call: TRBJ1-4
clone_size: -
cdr3_nt: TGTGCCAGCAGGCAGACAGGGACTGGATTTGAAAAACTGTTTTTT
cdr3_aa: CASRQTGTGFEKLFF

v_call: TRBV14
d_call: TRBD2
cdr3_length: 18
j_call: TRBJ2-1
clone_size: -
cdr3_nt: TGTGCCAGCAGCCCCGAGACTAGCGGGGGGGCTGCCTACAATGAGCAGTTCTTC
cdr3_aa: CASSPETSGGAAYNEQFF

v_call: TRBV5-1
d_call: -
cdr3_length: 16
j_call: TRBJ1-2
clone_size: -
cdr3_nt: TGCGCCAGCAGCTTGGATCGGGGGGGAAGGGACTATGGCTACACCTTC
cdr3_aa: CASSLDRGGRDYGYTF

v_call: TRBV5-1
d_call: -
cdr3_length: 15
j_call: TRBJ1-2
clone_size: -
cdr3_nt: TGCGCCAGCAGCTTGGCAGGGGCAGGGGCTTATGGCTACACCTTC
cdr3_aa: CASSLAGAGAYGYTF

v_call: TRBV27
d_call: TRBD2
cdr3_length: 15
j_call: TRBJ2-1
clone_size: once
cdr3_nt: TGTGCCAGCAGTTTATGGACTAGCCAGTACAATGAGCAGTTCTTC
cdr3_aa: CASSLWTSQYNEQFF

v_call: TRBV7-2
d_call: -
cdr3_length: 13
j_call: TRBJ1-2
clone_size: few
cdr3_nt: TGTGCCAGCAGCTTGGGCGGGGACTATGGCTACACCTTC
cdr3_aa: CASSLGGDYGYTF

v_call: TRBV7-2
d_call: -
cdr3_length: 15
j_call: TRBJ2-7
clone_size: -
cdr3_nt: TGTGCCAGCAGCTTAGGACAGGTCATATCCTACGAGCAGTACTTC
cdr3_aa: CASSLGQVISYEQYF

v_call: TRBV28
d_call: -
cdr3_length: 15
j_call: TRBJ1-5
clone_size: -
cdr3_nt: TGTGCCAGCAATCAGGGGTTTGAGAGCAATCAGCCCCAGCATTTT
cdr3_aa: CASNQGFESNQPQHF

v_call: TRBV27
d_call: TRBD1
cdr3_length: 14
j_call: TRBJ1-2
clone_size: -
cdr3_nt: TGTGCCAGCACCACTTCAGGACAGGGGGACGGCTACACCTTC
cdr3_aa: CASTTSGQGDGYTF

v_call: TRBV5-4
d_call: -
cdr3_length: 11
j_call: TRBJ2-7
clone_size: -
cdr3_nt: TGTGCCAGCAGCCCGGGGGTCGAGCAGTACTTC
cdr3_aa: CASSPGVEQYF

v_call: TRBV7-2
d_call: TRBD2
cdr3_length: 15
j_call: TRBJ2-2
clone_size: -
cdr3_nt: TGTGCCAGCAGCCCGGTCGGGGGGTGGCCCGGGGAGCTGTTTTTT
cdr3_aa: CASSPVGGWPGELFF

v_call: TRBV29-1
d_call: TRBD1
cdr3_length: 12
j_call: TRBJ1-2
clone_size: -
cdr3_nt: TGCAGCGTTGACCGGACAGGGAATGGCTACACCTTC
cdr3_aa: CSVDRTGNGYTF

v_call: TRBV14
d_call: -
cdr3_length: 15
j_call: TRBJ1-4
clone_size: -
cdr3_nt: TGTGCCAGCAGCCCCCAGGCAGGGGTGGGAGAAAAACTGTTTTTT
cdr3_aa: CASSPQAGVGEKLFF

v_call: TRBV7-2
d_call: -
cdr3_length: 13
j_call: TRBJ1-4
clone_size: few
cdr3_nt: TGTGCCAGCAGCCACGGGTGGGATGAAAAACTGTTTTTT
cdr3_aa: CASSHGWDEKLFF

v_call: TRBV7-8
d_call: TRBD2
cdr3_length: 15
j_call: TRBJ2-1
clone_size: -
cdr3_nt: TGTGCCAGCAGCTTATTGACTAGCCCCCGCAATGAGCAGTTCTTC
cdr3_aa: CASSLLTSPRNEQFF

v_call: TRBV28
d_call: -
cdr3_length: 15
j_call: TRBJ2-7
clone_size: -
cdr3_nt: TGTGCCAGCAGTTTAACCCCCAGAGGGTCCGGCGAGCAGTACTTC
cdr3_aa: CASSLTPRGSGEQYF

v_call: TRBV7-8
d_call: TRBD1
cdr3_length: 15
j_call: TRBJ2-7
clone_size: -
cdr3_nt: TGTGCCAGCAGCACAGGGGGACAGGGGAACCTAGAGCAGTACTTC
cdr3_aa: CASSTGGQGNLEQYF

v_call: TRBV9
d_call: TRBD1
cdr3_length: 16
j_call: TRBJ2-7
clone_size: -
cdr3_nt: TGTGCCAGCAGCGTAGCCCCCGACAGGGTGGCCTACGAGCAGTACTTC
cdr3_aa: CASSVAPDRVAYEQYF

v_call: TRBV14
d_call: TRBD1
cdr3_length: 16
j_call: TRBJ1-1
clone_size: -
cdr3_nt: TGTGCCAGCAGCCTTCGACAGGGGTGGAGGAATCCTGAAGCTTTCTTT
cdr3_aa: CASSLRQGWRNPEAFF

v_call: TRBV5-1
d_call: TRBD1
cdr3_length: 13
j_call: TRBJ2-7
clone_size: -
cdr3_nt: TGCGCCAGCAGCTTTCACAGGGGCTACGAGCAGTACTTC
cdr3_aa: CASSFHRGYEQYF